This T cell receptor (beta chain) was sequenced during a study of OX40 agonist ivuxolimab in advanced cancers. Whole-study context: Each patient was given ivuxolimab into a vein every 2 weeks, at 0.01 to 10 mg/kg.

Here immunoSEQ multiplex PCR was the method, and the copy in TCRdb shows in-frame clones only, minus some. The table shows tens of thousands of clones, with just under 80% occurring only once. V gave up 3 bases and J gave up 5 bases, with 11 bases separating them. The CDR3 runs 13 residues. Per germline, CDR1 SGDLS and CDR2 YYNGEE. This clone has just a few counts. Antigen unknown. Researchers took blood at baseline, on cycle 4 day 1, and on cycle 7 day 1. Overall study results and limits: Blood T cells, both CD4+ and CD8+, expanded clonally by week 6 at 0.1 to 3.0 mg/kg. Certain nonresponders additionally had low normalized T-cell clonal expansion.

The material was CD4+ or CD8+ T cells sorted from blood, obtained in a trial of the OX40 agonist ivuxolimab. The chain has TRBV9 and TRBJ1-1, with D perhaps matching TRBD1 (5 bases). This receptor was obtained from an adult with an advanced solid tumor such as melanoma, head and neck, liver or kidney cancer. The CDR3 DNA reads TGTGCCAGCAGCGCGGGACTCAGTACTGAAGCTTTCTTT. This encodes CASSAGLSTEAFF. Full variable domain (outside the CDR3, taken from reference TRBV9 and TRBJ1-1): DSGVTQTPKHLITATGQRVTLRCSPRSGDLSVYWYQQSLDQGLQFLIQYYNGEERAKGNILERFSAQQFPDLHSELNLSSLELGDSALYFCASSAGLSTEAFFGQGTRLTVV.